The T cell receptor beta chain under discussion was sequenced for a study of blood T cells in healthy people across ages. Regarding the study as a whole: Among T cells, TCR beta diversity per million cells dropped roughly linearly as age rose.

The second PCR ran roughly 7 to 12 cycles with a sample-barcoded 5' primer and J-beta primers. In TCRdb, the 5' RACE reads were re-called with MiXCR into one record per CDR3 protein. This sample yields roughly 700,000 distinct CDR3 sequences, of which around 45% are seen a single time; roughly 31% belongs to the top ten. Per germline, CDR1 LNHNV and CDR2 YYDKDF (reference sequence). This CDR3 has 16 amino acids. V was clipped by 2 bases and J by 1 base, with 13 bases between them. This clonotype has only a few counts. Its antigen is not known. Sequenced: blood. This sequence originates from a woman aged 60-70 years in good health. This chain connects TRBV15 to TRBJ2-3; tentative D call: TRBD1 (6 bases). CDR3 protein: CATSRRIQGGTDTQYF. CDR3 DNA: TGTGCCACCAGCAGACGGATACAGGGTGGCACAGATACGCAGTATTTT.